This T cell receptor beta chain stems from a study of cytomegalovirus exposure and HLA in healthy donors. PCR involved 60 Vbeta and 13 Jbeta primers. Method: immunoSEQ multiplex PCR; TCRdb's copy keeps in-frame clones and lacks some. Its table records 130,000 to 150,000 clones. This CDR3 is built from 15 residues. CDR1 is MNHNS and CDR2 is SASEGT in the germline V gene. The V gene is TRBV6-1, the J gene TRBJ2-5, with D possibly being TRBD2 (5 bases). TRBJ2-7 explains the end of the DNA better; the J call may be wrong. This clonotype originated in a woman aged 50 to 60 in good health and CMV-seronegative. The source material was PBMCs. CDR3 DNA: TGTGCCAGCAGTGTAACCGAATCAGGAGGTTACGAGCAGTACTTC. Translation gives CASSVTESGGYEQYF.